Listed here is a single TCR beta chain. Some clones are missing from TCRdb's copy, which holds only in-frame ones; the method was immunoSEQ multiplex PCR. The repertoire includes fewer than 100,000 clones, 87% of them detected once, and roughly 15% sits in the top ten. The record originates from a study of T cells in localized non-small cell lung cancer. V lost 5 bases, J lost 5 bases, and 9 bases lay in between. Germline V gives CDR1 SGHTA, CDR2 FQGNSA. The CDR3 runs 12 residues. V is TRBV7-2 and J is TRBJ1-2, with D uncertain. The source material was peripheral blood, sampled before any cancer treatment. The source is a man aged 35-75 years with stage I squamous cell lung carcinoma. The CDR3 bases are TGTGCCAGCAGCAATTACATGTATGGCTACACCTTC. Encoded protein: CASSNYMYGYTF.